This T cell receptor (beta chain) came from a study of blood T cell repertoires in COVID-19. The wider study: Samples taken during acute and convalescent COVID-19 were collected in the United States, Italy and Spain. PBMCs, B-cell-depleted T cells, or T cells provided the cDNA or gDNA that made up the material.

Generated by immunoSEQ multiplex PCR, the TCRdb table keeps only in-frame clones and is missing some. The sample lists fewer than 500,000 clones, roughly 90% occurring once. The Seattle patients, enrolled during active infection, were followed longitudinally. CDR3 length equals 12 residues. CDR1 and CDR2 from the germline V gene are SGHNT and YYREEE (reference sequence). The V end lost 0 bases, the J end lost 8 bases, and 6 bases lay between the germline ends. Sequencing input: peripheral blood. This TCR came from a young man with COVID-19, enrolled during active disease. This chain links TRBV5-4 with TRBJ2-1, with no clear D. CDR3 sequence: CASSLVADEQFF. The CDR3 DNA reads TGTGCCAGCAGCTTGGTAGCAGATGAGCAGTTCTTC.